This entry lists 21 T cell receptor beta chains sequenced from one sample in a study of T cell clonality in common variable immunodeficiency. Study-level results: Reportedly, TCR beta sequences from common variable immunodeficiency showed fewer deletions and N-nucleotide insertions.

Some clones are missing from TCRdb's copy, which holds only in-frame ones; the method was immunoSEQ multiplex PCR. This sample has around 9,200 clones, each found more than once. Antigens of these TCRs are unknown. Material: peripheral blood mononuclear cells. The origin of the receptors is a human donor with common variable immunodeficiency.

Ten or more counts support this clone. The CDR3 is cut off 3 residues early in the read; its end comes from the germline J gene. This rearrangement joins TRBV19 to TRBJ1-5; tentative D call: TRBD1 (5 bases). Germline loops: CDR1 LNHDA, CDR2 SQIVND (reference sequence). V dropped 2 bases and J dropped 1 base, with 9 bases sitting between them. The CDR3 length is 15 residues. The CDR3 DNA, read in part, is TGTGCCAGTAGTATAACAGGTTTCAGCAATCAGCCC. Its translation: CASSITGFSNQP. The complete CDR3 sequence is CASSITGFSNQPQHF.

Remarks on this clone: The read ends 3 residues before the CDR3 terminus; that terminus is restored from the germline J gene. The rearrangement links TRBV7-9 to TRBJ2-1, with D perhaps TRBD1 (6 bases). Germline CDR1 reads SEHNR; CDR2 reads FQNEAQ (reference sequence). This CDR3 spans 15 amino acids. The V gene lost 5 bases and the J gene lost 1 base, with 12 bases spanning the gap. CDR3 sequence: CASSPSQGSYNEQFF. The CDR3 bases that were read are TGTGCCAGCAGCCCCTCGCAGGGGTCCTACAATGAG.

Judged by abundance, this clone is medium-sized (0.01 to 0.1%). The read falls 3 residues short of the CDR3 end, and the missing part is taken from the germline J gene. This chain uses TRBV19 with TRBJ1-1; TRBD1 aligns across 9 bases. The CDR3 has 18 residues. With 0 bases clipped from V and 7 bases from J, the junction kept 15 bases outside the gene matches. CDR1 and CDR2 (germline): LNHDA, SQIVND (reference sequence). Here the CDR3 reads CASSIEGTGFGITDEAFF. The covered CDR3 bases are TGTGCCAGTAGTATAGAGGGGACAGGGTTCGGCATCACCGATGAA. Combining the CDR3 with reference TRBV19 and TRBJ1-1 gives the whole variable domain DGGITQSPKYLFRKEGQNVTLSCEQNLNHDAMYWYRQDPGQGLRLIYYSQIVNDFQKGDIAEGYSVSREKKESFPLTVTSAQKNPTAFYLCASSIEGTGFGITDEAFFGQGTRLTVV.

This clone was observed at least ten times. The sequence runs out 3 residues before the end of the CDR3; the remainder is reconstructed from the germline J gene. V is TRBV19 and J is TRBJ1-5; D perhaps matches TRBD1 (6 bases). The germline V gene has CDR1 LNHDA and CDR2 SQIVND (reference sequence). CDR3 length: 15 amino acids. V was cut by 4 bases and J by 4 bases, with 14 bases left in between. CDR3 bases read: TGTGCCAGTAGTACCGTCGGGACACAAAATCAGCCC. This translates into CASSTVGTQNQP. The complete CDR3 reads CASSTVGTQNQPQHF.

This clone was seen many times. Read sequence stops 3 residues before the CDR3 end, and the germline J gene provides the missing end. V usage is TRBV12-3 or TRBV12-4 and J usage is TRBJ1-6, with 8 bases aligning to TRBD1. With 6 bases clipped from V and 8 bases from J, the junction kept 9 bases outside the gene matches. The CDR3 is 15 amino acids. Here the CDR3 reads CASSPDRGPDSPLHF. CDR3 bases read: TGTGCCAGCAGCCCAGACAGGGGTCCGGATTCACCC.

This clone was seen ten or more times. The CDR3 goes on 3 residues after the read ends, and that part is filled in from the germline J gene. This sequence joins TRBV19 and TRBJ1-4; the match to TRBD1 covers 8 bases. The V segment lost 6 bases and the J segment 3 bases; nucleotides outside the gene matches: 6. CDR1 and CDR2 (germline): LNHDA, SQIVND (reference sequence). The CDR3 runs to 15 residues. CDR3 DNA (partial): TGTGCCAGTAGGGACAGGGTTTTAGCTAATGAAAAA. It translates to CASRDRVLANEK. From start to end, the CDR3 is CASRDRVLANEKLFF.

There are many counts of this clone. The CDR3 is cut off 3 residues early in the read; its end comes from the germline J gene. The genes are TRBV6-2 or TRBV6-3 and TRBJ1-5; D may be TRBD1 (5 bases). Deletions cut 7 bases from V and 9 bases from J, with 28 bases between. Germline V gives CDR1 MNHEY, CDR2 SVGEGT. This CDR3 region has 17 residues. CDR3 DNA (partial): TGTGCCAGCACTCCTCGGACCTCGGACGGCCCCGGGGGGCCC. Translated, it gives CASTPRTSDGPGGP. The complete CDR3 reads CASTPRTSDGPGGPQHF.

This clone was recorded at least ten times. The read finishes 3 residues shy of the CDR3 end, and the germline J gene is used to complete it. The V and J genes are TRBV5-1 and TRBJ1-1; D is unresolved. Germline CDR1 SGHRS, CDR2 YFSETQ. The length of the CDR3 is 14 residues. V was cut by 6 bases and J by 1 base, with 13 bases left in between. Incomplete CDR3 DNA: TGCGCCAGCAAATCTCTAACCACGAACACTGAA. Translating it yields CASKSLTTNTE. The entire CDR3 protein is CASKSLTTNTEAFF. The variable domain in full, with the rest retrieved from reference TRBV5-1 and TRBJ1-1, is KAGVTQTPRYLIKTRGQQVTLSCSPISGHRSVSWYQQTPGQGLQFLFEYFSETQRNKGNFPGRFSGRQFSNSRSEMNVSTLELGDSALYLCASKSLTTNTEAFFGQGTRLTVV.

A word on this clone: The read stops 3 residues short of the end of the CDR3; the missing end is completed from the germline J gene. The V gene is TRBV2, the J gene TRBJ2-5, with D possibly being TRBD2 (6 bases). This CDR3 region has 14 residues. Deletions cut 2 bases from V and 5 bases from J, with 12 bases between. From germline, CDR1 is SNHLY and CDR2 FYNNEI. This CDR3 reads CASSEKGLAETQYF. The part of the CDR3 DNA that was read is TGTGCCAGCAGTGAAAAGGGTCTAGCGGAGACC.

This clone is medium-sized by share. The read gets to within 3 residues of the CDR3 end, and the germline J gene fills in the rest. This sequence joins TRBV20-1 and TRBJ2-7, with D maybe TRBD1 (5 bases). V was shortened by 6 bases and J by 2 bases, with 8 bases between the two germline ends. There are 11 residues in the CDR3. The germline gives CDR1 DFQATT, CDR2 SNEGSKA (reference sequence). The CDR3 here is CSASQAYEQYF. The part of the CDR3 DNA that was read is TGCAGTGCGTCACAGGCCTACGAG.

This clone is labeled medium-sized. The CDR3 extends 3 residues past the end of the read, so its final part is completed from the germline J gene. The chain joins TRBV29-1 to TRBJ1-2; D unresolved. The germline V gene encodes CDR1 SQVTM and CDR2 ANQGSEA. This CDR3 has 14 amino acids. The CDR3 is CSVGAGTRPMDYTF. Partial CDR3 DNA: TGCAGCGTTGGGGCGGGTACCCGGCCCATGGAC.

This clone was counted ten times or more. The sequence runs out 3 residues before the end of the CDR3; the remainder is reconstructed from the germline J gene. The chain combines TRBV7-2 with TRBJ2-1, with 8 bases that match TRBD2. The V and J ends lost 3 bases and 0 bases, in that order; junction bases with no gene match: 1. The germline V gene encodes CDR1 SGHTA and CDR2 FQGNSA. This CDR3 spans 15 amino acids. Incomplete CDR3 DNA: TGTGCCAGCAGCTTCAGCGGGAGCTCCTACAATGAG. Translation gives CASSFSGSSYNE. The CDR3 reads in full as CASSFSGSSYNEQFF.

In its sample, this clone was seen a few times. Read data end 3 residues before the CDR3 end; the end is taken from the germline J gene. The chain recombines TRBV19 with TRBJ1-5, with D hard to call. The CDR3 length is 19 residues. Germline CDR1 and CDR2: LNHDA and SQIVND (reference sequence). Deletions cut 3 bases from V and 0 bases from J, with 21 bases between. The CDR3 spells CASSIQVLSPTDSNQPQHF. The sequenced CDR3 bases are TGTGCCAGTAGTATTCAGGTCCTCTCCCCTACAGATAGCAATCAGCCC.

This clone was recorded many times. The CDR3 extends 3 residues past the end of the read, so its final part is completed from the germline J gene. V and J are TRBV6-2 or TRBV6-3 and TRBJ2-5, with D possibly being TRBD1 (6 bases). V lost 6 bases and J 1 base, leaving 12 bases between the germline ends. CDR1 and CDR2 (germline): MNHEY, SVGEGT. The CDR3 spans 14 residues. The CDR3 DNA, read in part, is TGTGCCAGCAGACCCTGGACAGTCCAAGAGACC. It is translated as CASRPWTVQET. The full CDR3 is CASRPWTVQETQYF.

This clone was detected ten times or more. The DNA ends 3 residues before the CDR3 does, and the rest of the CDR3 is filled in from the germline J gene. This sequence joins TRBV14 and TRBJ1-1, with D tentatively TRBD1 (6 bases). CDR1 is SGHDN and CDR2 is FVKESK in the germline V gene. V was clipped by 4 bases and J by 3 bases, with 15 bases between them. The CDR3 loop spans 15 amino acids. The sequenced CDR3 bases are TGTGCCAGCAGCCGTCGGGACACGATATACACTGAA. Residues: CASSRRDTIYTE. The whole CDR3 is CASSRRDTIYTEAFF.

This clone was detected ten times or more. Read coverage stops 3 residues before the CDR3 terminus; the germline J gene supplies the remainder. The chain employs TRBV19 and TRBJ1-2; TRBD1 agrees at 7 bases. The CDR3 extends over 16 amino acids. V was clipped by 2 bases and J by 5 bases; unmatched bases: 11. Germline V gives CDR1 LNHDA, CDR2 SQIVND (reference sequence). The chain's CDR3 is CASSIKLQGRWYGYTF. CDR3 DNA (partial): TGTGCCAGTAGTATAAAGCTACAGGGGAGGTGGTATGGC. The full variable domain, with the rest looked up from reference TRBV19 and TRBJ1-2, is DGGITQSPKYLFRKEGQNVTLSCEQNLNHDAMYWYRQDPGQGLRLIYYSQIVNDFQKGDIAEGYSVSREKKESFPLTVTSAQKNPTAFYLCASSIKLQGRWYGYTFGSGTRLTVV.

This clone was seen many times. The CDR3 is cut off 3 residues early in the read; its end comes from the germline J gene. This chain links TRBV19 with TRBJ2-7; D perhaps matches TRBD1 (5 bases). V lost 5 bases and J 3 bases, leaving 11 bases between the germline ends. This CDR3 is built from 13 residues. Germline lookup yields CDR1 LNHDA and CDR2 SQIVND (reference sequence). CDR3 residues: CASSSDSYYEQYF. The sequenced CDR3 bases are TGTGCCAGTAGTTCAGACAGCTACTACGAG.

This clone was recorded many times. Sequencing ends 3 residues short of the CDR3 end; the germline J gene provides the rest. The chain has TRBV20-1 and TRBJ2-7; TRBD1 matches at 7 bases. CDR3 length: 13 amino acids. From germline, CDR1 is DFQATT and CDR2 SNEGSKA (reference sequence). The trim removed 4 bases at V and 3 bases at J, leaving 6 bases unmatched. CDR3 region: CSATDRRDYEQYF. CDR3 DNA, as far as it was read: TGCAGTGCTACGGACAGGCGAGACTACGAG.

In its sample, this clone was seen many times. The CDR3 goes on 3 residues after the read ends, and that part is filled in from the germline J gene. V and J are TRBV20-1 and TRBJ2-5; D might be TRBD2 (5 bases). The CDR3 contains 13 residues. The V gene's germline CDR1 is DFQATT and CDR2 SNEGSKA (reference sequence). The V end was cut by 7 bases, the J end by 2 bases, with 14 bases between. The CDR3 loop reads CSGFTTRQETQYF. The covered CDR3 bases are TGCAGTGGCTTTACCACTAGACAAGAGACC.

This clone was observed many times. The sequenced fragment ends 3 residues before the CDR3 boundary, so the rest is inferred from the germline J gene. The chain is built from TRBV6-2 or TRBV6-3 and TRBJ2-7; TRBD1 matches at 8 bases. Losses at the gene ends were 8 bases for V and 4 bases for J; bases not matched to a gene: 16. Germline CDR1 reads MNHEY; CDR2 reads SVGEGT. CDR3 length: 16 residues. The CDR3 bases that were read are TGTGCCAGCGGGGAACAGGGGGTTTATACTTCTTACGAG. Its protein product is CASGEQGVYTSYE. The whole CDR3 sequence reads CASGEQGVYTSYEQYF.

This clone is large (0.1 to 1%) within its sample. The observed sequence ends 3 residues before the CDR3 terminus, with the missing tail filled in from the germline J gene. This chain joins TRBV10-3 and TRBJ1-2; 8 nucleotides agree with TRBD1. Per germline, CDR1 ENHRY and CDR2 SYGVKD. V shed 2 bases and J 0 bases; nucleotides not matched to a gene: 2. The CDR3 sequence is 15 residues long. The CDR3 reads CAISEQGATNYGYTF. The sequenced CDR3 bases are TGTGCCATCAGTGAGCAGGGGGCGACTAACTATGGC.